The 19 T cell receptor beta chains reported below all come from one sample, sequenced in a study of blood T cell repertoires in COVID-19 (dated by TCRdb to the early 2020s). The protocol used for the library was the immunoSEQ multiplex PCR assay. As stored in TCRdb, this immuneACCESS dataset retains in-frame rearrangements with V and J assigned. A fraction of the clones does not appear; measured against another copy, unresolved V genes explain less than half of the discrepancy, and the remainder lacks a known reason. This sample lists under 250,000 clones; around 82% were detected once. Roughly 3% of the sample lies in the top ten. The source material was peripheral blood. The receptor set was obtained from a woman aged 25-40 years who had recovered from COVID-19.

This clone has just one count. V and J are TRBV2 and TRBJ2-4; 13 nucleotides agree with TRBD2. Germline lookup yields CDR1 SNHLY and CDR2 FYNNEI. V gave up 8 bases and J gave up 7 bases; unmatched junction bases: 8. The CDR3 runs to 15 residues. CDR3 loop: CASGGTSGIRNIQYF. The DNA of the CDR3 is TGTGCCAGCGGAGGGACTAGCGGGATCCGGAACATTCAGTACTTC.

The chain employs TRBV7-3 and TRBJ2-1; D is unclear. The V gene's germline CDR1 is SGHTA and CDR2 FQGTGA. The ends were cut back, 4 bases at V and 0 bases at J, with 13 bases in the middle. The CDR3 totals 16 residues. This chain's CDR3 is CASSSGFSRSYNEQFF. CDR3 in DNA: TGTGCCAGCAGCTCGGGTTTCTCTCGCTCCTACAATGAGCAGTTCTTC.

This clone was recorded a few times. The chain carries TRBV7-7 and TRBJ2-1; TRBD2 agrees at 9 bases. V shed 6 bases, J shed 0 bases, and the junction held 18 bases outside the gene matches. Germline-derived CDR1 and CDR2 are SSHAT and FNYEAQ (reference sequence). This CDR3 has 20 amino acids. The CDR3 region is CASSAGRGLAGKSSYNEQFF. The CDR3 region has the DNA TGTGCCAGCAGTGCTGGCAGGGGTCTAGCGGGAAAAAGCTCCTACAATGAGCAGTTCTTC. The complete variable domain, with remaining parts taken from reference TRBV7-7 and TRBJ2-1, reads GAGVSQSPRYKVTKRGQDVTLRCDPISSHATLYWYQQALGQGPEFLTYFNYEAQPDKSGLPSDRFSAERPEGSISTLTIQRTEQRDSAMYRCASSAGRGLAGKSSYNEQFFGPGTRLTVL.

The rearrangement uses TRBV5-1 and TRBJ2-3; 7 bases align to TRBD1. The CDR3 covers 15 residues. V trimming: 5 bases; J trimming: 2 bases; junction bases outside the gene matches: 8. In germline, CDR1 is SGHRS, CDR2 YFSETQ. The CDR3 loop is CASRPGTADTDTQYF. The CDR3 DNA reads TGCGCCAGCAGGCCAGGGACAGCTGACACAGATACGCAGTATTTT.

The V and J genes are TRBV11-2 and TRBJ2-7; 9 nucleotides agree with TRBD2. The junction had 13 bases not matched to a gene; V was cut back by 1 base and J by 3 bases. Per the germline V gene, CDR1 is SGHAT and CDR2 is FQNNGV. The CDR3 runs to 18 residues. The CDR3 sequence: CASSLGLLAGSFGYEQYF. The CDR3 DNA reads as TGTGCCAGCAGCTTAGGTCTGCTAGCGGGATCGTTCGGCTACGAGCAGTACTTC. Full variable domain (rest looked up from reference TRBV11-2 and TRBJ2-7): EAGVAQSPRYKIIEKRQSVAFWCNPISGHATLYWYQQILGQGPKLLIQFQNNGVVDDSQLPKDRFSAERLKGVDSTLKIQPAKLEDSAVYLCASSLGLLAGSFGYEQYFGPGTRLTVT.

This sequence joins TRBV27 and TRBJ2-5, with 11 bases lining up with TRBD2. CDR1 and CDR2 from the germline V gene are MNHEY and SMNVEV (reference sequence). The junction had 2 bases not matched to a gene; V was cut back by 0 bases and J by 5 bases. CDR3 length equals 15 residues. CDR3 bases: TGTGCCAGCAGTTTATCTTCTAGCGGGAGGGAGACCCAGTACTTC. Its translation is CASSLSSSGRETQYF.

The chain recombines TRBV27 with TRBJ2-7; D call uncertain. The CDR3 runs to 14 residues. V was trimmed by 2 bases and J by 4 bases, leaving 12 bases between them. CDR1 is MNHEY and CDR2 is SMNVEV in the germline V gene (reference sequence). CDR3 DNA: TGTGCCAGCAGTTTAATCCCCCGAGTTTACGAGCAGTACTTC. Its translation is CASSLIPRVYEQYF.

This chain joins TRBV30 and TRBJ1-2; tentative D call: TRBD1 (5 bases). Germline lookup yields CDR1 GTSNPN and CDR2 SVGIG (reference sequence). Trimming left V 8 bases short and J 6 bases short, with 10 bases between. CDR3 size: 10 residues. The CDR3 loop reads CATREDGYTF. The DNA of the CDR3 is TGTGCCACCAGGGAGGATGGCTACACCTTC.

CDR3 sequence (DNA): TGTGCCAGCAGCGCGGAGCCGGGTCCTGGAAACACCATATATTTT. Translation: CASSAEPGPGNTIYF. This chain connects TRBV5-5 to TRBJ1-3, with D unclear. Trimming took 4 bases from V and 2 from J, leaving 13 bases between them. The CDR3 is 15 residues long. The germline V gene has CDR1 SGHKS and CDR2 YYEKEE (reference sequence).

This chain uses TRBV27 with TRBJ1-6, with TRBD1 identical over 9 bases. This CDR3 has 15 amino acids. The germline gives CDR1 MNHEY, CDR2 SMNVEV (reference sequence). The J segment lost 6 bases and the V segment lost 6 bases, leaving 6 bases of the junction unmatched. The CDR3 DNA reads as TGTGCCAGCAGGCCCAGGGGACAGGGTAATTCACCCCTCCACTTT. Protein sequence: CASRPRGQGNSPLHF.

There are a few counts of this clone. The chain links TRBV18 to TRBJ2-7; 8 nucleotides align to TRBD2. The germline gives CDR1 KGHSH, CDR2 LQKENI. The CDR3 spans 13 residues. V trimming: 5 bases; J trimming: 3 bases; junction bases outside the gene matches: 3. The CDR3 sequence: CASSTTSDYEQYF. CDR3 nucleotides: TGTGCCAGCTCAACGACTAGCGACTACGAGCAGTACTTC.

The V gene is TRBV7-9, the J gene TRBJ1-1; 10 nucleotides match TRBD1. This CDR3 has 15 amino acids. The germline V gene has CDR1 SEHNR and CDR2 FQNEAQ (reference sequence). Germline trimming cut 5 bases from V and 6 bases from J; bases unmatched to any gene: 9. In DNA form, the CDR3 reads TGTGCCAGCAGCGCAACGGGACAGGGGATTCCTGAAGCTTTCTTT. It yields the protein CASSATGQGIPEAFF.

V gene TRBV19 combines with J gene TRBJ1-1; D remains unclear. Germline CDR1 and CDR2: LNHDA and SQIVND (reference sequence). The germline V and J ends were trimmed by 6 bases and 5 bases, with 16 bases remaining between them. The CDR3 extends over 14 amino acids. The chain's CDR3 is CASREAVDGTEAFF. The CDR3 DNA sequence: TGTGCCAGTAGAGAGGCCGTGGATGGGACTGAAGCTTTCTTT.

This clone has just a few counts. The gene calls are TRBV25-1 and TRBJ2-1; D possibly corresponds to TRBD2 (5 bases). Germline lookup yields CDR1 MGHDK and CDR2 SYGVNS. Trimming removed 4 bases at V and 8 bases at J, with 12 bases between. This CDR3 has 13 residues. The DNA of the CDR3 is TGTGCCAGCAGTGGGGGAGCGAGTGATGAGCAGTTCTTC. This codes for CASSGGASDEQFF.

This clone has only one observation. The chain uses TRBV7-9 and TRBJ2-2; D is uncertain. This CDR3 comprises 13 residues. The V and J ends lost 2 bases and 5 bases respectively, with 6 bases between them. Germline assignment: CDR1 SEHNR and CDR2 FQNEAQ (reference sequence). The CDR3 coding sequence is TGTGCCAGCAGCTTATCAGGAACCGGGGAGCTGTTTTTT. Residues: CASSLSGTGELFF.

V and J are TRBV6-1 and TRBJ2-3; D gene uncertain. V lost 1 base, J lost 0 bases, and 5 bases lay in between. Germline CDR1 is MNHNS and CDR2 is SASEGT. The CDR3 has 14 residues. Written as DNA, the CDR3 is TGTGCCAGCAGTGAAGTATCCAGCACAGATACGCAGTATTTT. Its translation is CASSEVSSTDTQYF.

The rearrangement uses TRBV2 and TRBJ2-5; D perhaps matches TRBD2 (5 bases). V lost 4 bases, J lost 4 bases, and 13 bases lay in between. Germline values: CDR1 SNHLY, CDR2 FYNNEI. This CDR3 has 14 residues. CDR3: CASSVPLGRETQYF. The DNA for the CDR3 is TGTGCCAGCAGTGTCCCATTAGGGAGAGAGACCCAGTACTTC.

This clone was observed a few times. A read error may explain this, as a much larger clone is one base away. Other DNA variants within this sample encode the same CDR3. CDR3 in DNA: TGTGCCAGCAGCCGCGGGACTAGCGGTTCCTACGAGCAGTACTTC. Protein product: CASSRGTSGSYEQYF. This sequence joins TRBV3-1 (or the pseudogene TRBV3-2) and TRBJ2-7, with 11 bases identical to TRBD2. The ends lost 4 bases at V and 1 base at J; junction bases unmatched: 3. The germline CDR1 and CDR2 sequences are LGHDT and YNNKEL (reference sequence). This CDR3 has 15 amino acids.

The rearrangement links TRBV6-5 to TRBJ2-3; D ambiguous. The CDR3 runs to 11 residues. The ends were cut back, 11 bases at V and 1 base at J, with 7 bases in the middle. The germline CDR1 and CDR2 sequences are MNHEY and SVGAGI. The CDR3 DNA follows: TGTGCCCTCAGCGGCACAGATACGCAGTATTTT. Translated: CALSGTDTQYF.